These T cell receptor beta chains were read from a single sample in a study of early T cells in non-severe SARS-CoV-2 infection. A single record per CDR3 protein comes from TCRdb applying MiXCR to the 5' RACE reads. The repertoire holds tens of thousands of distinct CDR3 sequences, with roughly 10% as singletons. The sequenced sample consisted of whole blood. The receptors originated from an adult who was a healthcare worker with PCR-confirmed SARS-CoV-2 infection or an uninfected control (not recorded which). Both conserved end residues are part of each CDR3. Only some rows state a clone size, as once, few, many or a class for expanded clones.

length,V,J,size,CDR3
14,TRBV7-3,TRBJ1-1,many,CASSKSGHLSEAFF
14,TRBV6-1,TRBJ1-5,many,CASSERGTDQPQHF
15,TRBV7-2,TRBJ1-3,few,CASSLDGNSGNTIYF
16,TRBV3-1,TRBJ2-1,many,CASSPYLGTYGNEQFF
15,TRBV12-3/TRBV12-4,TRBJ2-1,-,CASTPPSGDYNEQFF
15,TRBV5-6,TRBJ2-5,-,CASSLTSGGQETQYF
15,TRBV7-3,TRBJ2-2,few,CASSPRGGDTGELFF
13,TRBV12-3/TRBV12-4,TRBJ1-1,few,CASVSGSGTEAFF
13,TRBV6-1,TRBJ1-1,-,CASSEAIYTEAFF
12,TRBV7-9,TRBJ1-1,many,CASSPKQGDTFF
12,TRBV19,TRBJ2-1,many,CATSGAGNRQFF
15,TRBV20-1,TRBJ1-5,few,CSVMAGQALNQPQHF
12,TRBV29-1,TRBJ2-3,medium-sized,CSTRLQTDTQYF
14,TRBV12-3/TRBV12-4,TRBJ1-2,-,CTSSPTGQSYGYTF
14,TRBV10-3,TRBJ2-3,many,CAISAELAGFTQYF
14,TRBV20-1,TRBJ2-6,many,CSARMASGANVLTF
14,TRBV5-1,TRBJ2-5,many,CASSLARTIETQYF
15,TRBV16,TRBJ2-7,many,CASSPPRRSSYEQYF
17,TRBV4-1,TRBJ1-4,many,CASSQDRGRSTNEKLFF
14,TRBV5-4,TRBJ2-1,many,CASSGDSSYNEQFF
10,TRBV29-1,TRBJ2-1,many,CSVVANEQFF
12,TRBV29-1,TRBJ1-4,many,CSVGGLREKLFF
15,TRBV7-8,TRBJ2-1,-,CASSFGDSSYNEQFF
15,TRBV7-9,TRBJ2-5,few,CASSSGRGAQETQYF
14,TRBV20-1,TRBJ2-1,many,CSARVHGLANEQFF
15,TRBV3-1,TRBJ1-2,many,CASSQAERGGYGYTF
11,TRBV20-1,TRBJ1-1,many,CSADYRGKAFF
17,TRBV30,TRBJ2-1,many,CAWSRAGGLGTYNEQFF
14,TRBV10-3,TRBJ1-2,-,CAITRTGLGYGYTF
15,TRBV5-1,TRBJ2-2,many,CASSGDRVDTGELFF
16,TRBV7-9,TRBJ2-7,few,CASSGSREDPTYEQYF
16,TRBV7-9,TRBJ1-5,many,CASSLSSRQGPQPQHF
14,TRBV27,TRBJ1-5,many,CASSLTGPNQPQHF
13,TRBV6-1,TRBJ1-5,many,CASIREGNQPQHF
15,TRBV2,TRBJ2-7,few,CASIADRATSYEQYF
15,TRBV4-1,TRBJ2-3,many,CASSQGNGHTDTQYF
15,TRBV6-1,TRBJ2-2,many,CASSEASGNTGELFF
12,TRBV12-3/TRBV12-4,TRBJ2-1,few,CASSLDIREQFF
14,TRBV5-1,TRBJ2-7,few,CASSLDRDSYEQYF
13,TRBV20-1,TRBJ2-1,few,CSAPTSFGYEQFF
14,TRBV5-1,TRBJ1-1,many,CASSGGTENTEAFF
15,TRBV6-5,TRBJ2-2,few,CASSYTTLRTGELFF
13,TRBV20-1,TRBJ1-1,many,CSARTALNTEAFF
12,TRBV7-9,TRBJ2-3,-,CASSGRGYTQYF
18,TRBV6-2/TRBV6-3,TRBJ2-7,few,CASSYRLHRGLASYEQYF
14,TRBV7-8,TRBJ2-5,-,CASSLASGRETQYF
15,TRBV12-3/TRBV12-4,TRBJ2-5,many,CASREVSGRGETQYF
16,TRBV6-2/TRBV6-3,TRBJ1-5,many,CASSYWEGFSNQPQHF